This T cell receptor (beta chain) was documented in a study of CD8 T cells in Susac syndrome (dated by TCRdb to the late 2010s). About the full investigation: Whether CD8+ T cell activation and differentiation in Susac syndrome was antigen driven was tested using repertoire sequencing. The research as a whole found: The number of individuals in the TCR sequencing and HLA analysis was acknowledged as relatively small.

Concerning this clonotype: No cognate antigen has been identified for it. No base quality values were provided; no much bigger clone lies one nucleotide off.

RNA was extracted using the RNeasy kit, and about 0.45 to 1 ug of the RNA was reverse transcribed with random hexamers. The immunoSEQ multiplex PCR assay, covering 54 Vbeta and 13 Jbeta segments, was used to amplify TCR beta CDR3 regions. Bias from PCR amplification was corrected by using a synthetic template baseline for primer optimization and for computational correction. For the original study's pipeline: Reads were assigned to V, D and J genes according to IMGT and analyzed in immunoSEQ Analyzer, with only productive sequences retained. Clonality was calculated as one minus the Shannon entropy normalized by log2 of the number of productive unique sequences. For each patient and control, public and private clones were evaluated among the 100 most prevalent clones. Clones were defined as Susac-specific if absent from the healthy and MS cohorts, from 1052 published viral clones and from other ImmuneACCESS disease sequences. The public reads were reanalyzed by TCRdb: fastp trimming at Q25, MiXCR alignment, in-frame beta chains only. Identical CDR3 proteins give one entry, which carries the most common genes and DNA. TCRdb's processing, not the study's, gives the V and J calls here. The sample includes roughly 110,000 distinct CDR3 sequences, with around 90% observed a single time. The ten largest account for 0.13% to 0.15% of the sample.

Measured from the cysteine to the phenylalanine, the CDR3 is 14 residues long. Just the 42-base CDR3 DNA is kept, in frame starting at base 1. The germline V gene encodes CDR1 SGHRS and CDR2 YFSETQ. V was cut back by 0 bases and J by 10 bases, leaving a gap of 14 bases between them. High-throughput TCR beta sequencing profiled peripheral blood CD8+ and CD4+ T cells from healthy donors, Susac syndrome patients and multiple sclerosis patients. Healthy donors were included as age- and sex-matched controls. Bulk CD8+ and CD4+ T cells were purified by magnetic negative isolation, while CD8+ TEMRA cells were enriched using FACS. Blood was drawn into EDTA tubes, processed within 24 hours, and PBMCs were isolated by density gradient centrifugation. PBMCs destined for TCR sequencing were cryopreserved in liquid nitrogen and later thawed in a 37 °C water bath. The sorted or isolated CD4+, CD8+ and CD8+ TEMRA cells reached a purity of at least 90%.

This clonotype originated in a human donor in good health. The sequenced material came from CD4+ T cells from PBMCs. Recombination joined TRBV5-1 with TRBJ2-1; the D gene cannot be resolved reliably. The CDR3 protein sequence reads: CASSLGRVRNEQFF. Read as DNA, the sequence is TGCGCCAGCAGCTTGGGTCGGGTAAGGAACGAGCAGTTCTTC.